Below, 9 T cell receptor beta chains from the same sample are listed, as sequenced in a study of cytomegalovirus exposure and HLA in healthy donors. Repertoires were generated with immunoSEQ multiplex PCR, while TCRdb's copy carries only in-frame clones and drops some. The sample consists of fewer than 70,000 clones, about 96% of them appearing once. Sequenced material: PBMCs. These receptors were collected from a man in his late teens or twenties in good health and CMV-seronegative.

The V gene is TRBV28, the J gene TRBJ1-1; D is unclear. Germline-derived CDR1 and CDR2 are MDHEN and SYDVKM. Trimming took off 4 bases at V and 4 bases at J, with 13 bases between the two ends. The CDR3 extends over 14 amino acids. The CDR3 loop is CASSYAGRGTEAFF. CDR3 bases: TGTGCCAGCAGTTATGCGGGAAGAGGCACTGAAGCTTTCTTT.

The chain carries TRBV4-2 and TRBJ2-7; TRBD2 agrees at 8 bases. CDR3 length: 15 amino acids. The germline V gene encodes CDR1 LGHNA and CDR2 YNFKEQ. V lost 0 bases and J lost 3; bases outside the gene matches: 4. The CDR3, as DNA: TGTGCCAGCAGCCAAGAACTAGCGGTAAACTACGAGCAGTACTTC. Translation gives CASSQELAVNYEQYF.

The chain combines TRBV5-1 with TRBJ2-7, with no clear D. The germline CDR1 and CDR2 sequences are SGHRS and YFSETQ. V was pared by 0 bases and J by 0 bases, with 16 bases between. This CDR3 contains 17 residues. CDR3 bases: TGCGCCAGCAGCTTGGCTACAGCATCACAAGGCTCCTACGAGCAGTACTTC. Translated: CASSLATASQGSYEQYF. Looking up the rest from reference TRBV5-1 and TRBJ2-7 gives the full variable domain: KAGVTQTPRYLIKTRGQQVTLSCSPISGHRSVSWYQQTPGQGLQFLFEYFSETQRNKGNFPGRFSGRQFSNSRSEMNVSTLELGDSALYLCASSLATASQGSYEQYFGPGTRLTVT.

This sequence joins TRBV7-8 and TRBJ1-4, with D possibly matching TRBD1 (6 bases). The CDR3 runs 15 residues. Germline lookup yields CDR1 SGHVS and CDR2 FQNEAQ. V dropped 4 bases and J dropped 6 bases, with 15 bases sitting between them. CDR3 nucleotides: TGTGCCAGCAGCTCGGGAGGGGGAATAGATGAAAAACTGTTTTTT. It translates to CASSSGGGIDEKLFF.

This chain uses TRBV28 with TRBJ2-1, with TRBD2 as a possible D gene (6 bases). CDR1 and CDR2 (germline): MDHEN, SYDVKM. Trimming pared 4 bases from V and 1 base from J, leaving 14 bases between. The CDR3 is 16 residues long. The CDR3 coding sequence is TGTGCCAGCAGTTCCCATGACGGGACTTCCTACAATGAGCAGTTCTTC. Its translation: CASSSHDGTSYNEQFF. Full variable domain (outside the CDR3, taken from reference TRBV28 and TRBJ2-1): DVKVTQSSRYLVKRTGEKVFLECVQDMDHENMFWYRQDPGLGLRLIYFSYDVKMKEKGDIPEGYSVSREKKERFSLILESASTNQTSMYLCASSSHDGTSYNEQFFGPGTRLTVL.

This chain connects TRBV30 to TRBJ1-2, with D unclear. From germline, CDR1 is GTSNPN and CDR2 SVGIG (reference sequence). V shed 0 bases and J shed 12 bases, with 8 bases lying between them. The CDR3 spans 10 residues. DNA for the CDR3: TGTGCCTGGAGTGTTGTTGAGGACACCTTC. Its translation is CAWSVVEDTF.

The rearrangement uses TRBV27 and TRBJ2-7; 8 nucleotides match TRBD2. The CDR3 totals 17 residues. V lost 4 bases, J lost 4 bases, and 15 bases stayed unmatched. Germline V gene lookup returns CDR1 MNHEY and CDR2 SMNVEV (reference sequence). CDR3 sequence (DNA): TGTGCCAGCAGTTCACTCATTCCGGGACTAGAAACGTACGAGCAGTACTTC. This encodes CASSSLIPGLETYEQYF.

This chain joins TRBV19 and TRBJ1-2; 8 bases map to TRBD1. Germline V gene sequence: CDR1 LNHDA, CDR2 SQIVND (reference sequence). The ends lost 1 base at V and 0 bases at J; junction bases unmatched: 19. The CDR3 runs to 21 residues. The CDR3 protein is CASSIVNGTGKSRGPNYGYTF. DNA of the CDR3: TGTGCCAGTAGTATAGTGAATGGGACAGGTAAGTCCCGCGGACCTAACTATGGCTACACCTTC.

This chain connects TRBV10-3 to TRBJ2-1, with TRBD2 identical over 8 bases. Unmatched junction bases numbered 4, after V lost 4 bases and J lost 2 bases. Germline values: CDR1 ENHRY, CDR2 SYGVKD. The CDR3 is made up of 15 amino acids. The chain's CDR3 is CAISVATSAYNEQFF. CDR3 in DNA: TGTGCCATCAGTGTAGCGACTAGCGCCTACAATGAGCAGTTCTTC.